Here is one T cell receptor (beta chain) with its context. These data belong to a study of T cells in Graves' hyperthyroidism and ophthalmopathy. RNA transcripts provided the source from which TCR beta CDR3 regions were amplified. RT-PCR in the first round (using the HTBI primer set) targeted the TCR CDR3. TCRdb used MiXCR to reprocess the multiplex PCR reads, holding one entry per CDR3 protein. Among just over 550,000 distinct CDR3 sequences listed, about 43% were seen once. This CDR3 spans 16 amino acids. CDR1 and CDR2 (germline): MNHNS, SASEGT. The V gene end was trimmed by 7 bases and the J gene end by 6 bases; junction bases not matched to a gene: 17.

The source of this sequence is a young woman with Graves' hyperthyroidism. The sequenced material came from peripheral blood or thyroid tissue (not recorded which). The genes are TRBV6-1 and TRBJ2-7; 8 positions agree with TRBD1. As DNA, the CDR3 is TGTGCCAGCACCCCATCGGTAGGACAGGGCCGCGTCGAGCAGTACTTC. This gives the protein CASTPSVGQGRVEQYF.